This is a list of T cell receptor beta chains from one sample in a study of a mutant IDH1 vaccine in newly diagnosed glioma. Antigen specificity for these receptors is unknown. This table comes from immunoSEQ multiplex PCR, and its TCRdb copy is limited to in-frame clones, with some not included. The table lists about 30,000 clones, about 85% of them singletons. The sequencing used peripheral blood mononuclear cells (PBMCs), collected from a glioma patient whose treatment included an IDH1 peptide vaccine. The receptor set was obtained from a woman aged 40 to 49 with glioma. Some clones in this sample may be carry-over from other donors' samples. Each CDR3 is given with its conserved first and last residue. The D gene is left open where the match is weak. Clone size, where shown, is once, few, many, or a class for clones that have expanded.

j_gene | d_gene | abundance | v_gene | CDR3nt | CDR3aa
TRBJ2-7 | - | - | TRBV28 | TGTGCCAGCAAGGTATCGGGCAGCTCCTACGAGCAGTACTTC | CASKVSGSSYEQYF
TRBJ1-1 | - | - | TRBV29-1 | TGCAGCGCTGTCACAGGAGGGGGAACTGAAGCTTTCTTT | CSAVTGGGTEAFF
TRBJ2-7 | - | - | TRBV4-2 | TGTGCCAGCAGCCAAGATGCCTACGAGCAGTACTTC | CASSQDAYEQYF
TRBJ1-2 | TRBD1 | - | TRBV28 | TGTGCCAGCAGCCTACGGGACAGGATCTATGGCTACACCTTC | CASSLRDRIYGYTF
TRBJ1-1 | TRBD1 | - | TRBV27 | TGTGCCAGCTCTATCCGGACAGGGGAGGACGCTTTCTTT | CASSIRTGEDAFF
TRBJ2-5 | - | - | TRBV6-6 | TGTGCCAGCAGTGAAGAGACCCAGTACTTC | CASSEETQYF
TRBJ2-7 | - | - | TRBV4-1 | TGCGCCAGCAGCCAAGGTGACGAGCAGTACTTC | CASSQGDEQYF
TRBJ1-2 | - | - | TRBV4-2 | TGTGCCAGCAGCCAAGTAGCAGGGGACATGAAATATGGCTACACCTTC | CASSQVAGDMKYGYTF
TRBJ2-5 | - | once | TRBV18 | TGTGCCAGCTCACTTTTAGACGCGCCTGAAGAGACCCAGTACTTC | CASSLLDAPEETQYF
TRBJ2-7 | - | - | TRBV9 | TGTGCCAGCAGCCGCCAAGTAGGGGGGGCTGGGTACGAGCAGTACTTC | CASSRQVGGAGYEQYF
TRBJ1-1 | - | - | TRBV28 | TGTGCCAGCAGTTTGACGCTCAGAGGCACTGAAGCTTTCTTT | CASSLTLRGTEAFF
TRBJ2-7 | TRBD1 | - | TRBV27 | TGTGCCAGCAGTTTCTCGGGACAGGGGGCTGGAATGCAGTACTTC | CASSFSGQGAGMQYF
TRBJ1-1 | TRBD1 | few | TRBV2 | TGTGCCCGCCGGTCCGGGACAGGGAGGTACACTGAAGCTTTCTTT | CARRSGTGRYTEAFF
TRBJ1-2 | - | - | TRBV14 | TGTGCCAGCAGCCAAAAAGACCGGGGCTATGGCTACACCTTC | CASSQKDRGYGYTF
TRBJ2-3 | - | - | TRBV12-2 | TGTGCAAGTCGCTTTACAACTAGGCAGTATTTT | CASRFTTRQYF
TRBJ1-1 | - | once | TRBV10-2 | TGCGCCAGCCACGAGGGGGACACTGAAGCTTTCTTT | CASHEGDTEAFF
TRBJ1-1 | - | - | TRBV10-3 | TGTGCCATCAGTGTAGGGGGGGCTGAAGCTTTCTTT | CAISVGGAEAFF
TRBJ2-6 | TRBD1 | - | TRBV7-2 | TGTGCCAGCAGCTTTAGGGGACAGGGGGTGTTTTCTGGGGCCAACGTCCTGACTTTC | CASSFRGQGVFSGANVLTF
TRBJ2-7 | TRBD1 | - | TRBV11-3 | TGTGCCAGCAGCCTCTCGACAGGGGCGTCCTACGAGCAGTACTTC | CASSLSTGASYEQYF
TRBJ2-2 | - | - | TRBV6-6 | TGTGCCAGCAGGTTTTCCCTCGGGGGGCTACTGTTTTTT | CASRFSLGGLLFF